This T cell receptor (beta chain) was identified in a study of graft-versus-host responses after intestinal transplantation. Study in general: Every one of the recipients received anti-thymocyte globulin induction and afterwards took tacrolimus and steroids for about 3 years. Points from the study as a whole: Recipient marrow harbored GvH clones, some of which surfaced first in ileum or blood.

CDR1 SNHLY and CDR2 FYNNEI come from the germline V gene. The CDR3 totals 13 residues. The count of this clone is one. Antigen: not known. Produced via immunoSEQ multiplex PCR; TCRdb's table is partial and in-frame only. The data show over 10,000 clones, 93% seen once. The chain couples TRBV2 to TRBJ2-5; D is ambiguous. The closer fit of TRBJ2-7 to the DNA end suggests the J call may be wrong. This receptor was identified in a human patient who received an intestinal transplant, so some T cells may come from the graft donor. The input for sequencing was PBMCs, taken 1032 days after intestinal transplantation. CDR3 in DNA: TGTGCCAGCAGTGAAGCGGCAGCCTACGAGCAGTACTTC. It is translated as CASSEAAAYEQYF.